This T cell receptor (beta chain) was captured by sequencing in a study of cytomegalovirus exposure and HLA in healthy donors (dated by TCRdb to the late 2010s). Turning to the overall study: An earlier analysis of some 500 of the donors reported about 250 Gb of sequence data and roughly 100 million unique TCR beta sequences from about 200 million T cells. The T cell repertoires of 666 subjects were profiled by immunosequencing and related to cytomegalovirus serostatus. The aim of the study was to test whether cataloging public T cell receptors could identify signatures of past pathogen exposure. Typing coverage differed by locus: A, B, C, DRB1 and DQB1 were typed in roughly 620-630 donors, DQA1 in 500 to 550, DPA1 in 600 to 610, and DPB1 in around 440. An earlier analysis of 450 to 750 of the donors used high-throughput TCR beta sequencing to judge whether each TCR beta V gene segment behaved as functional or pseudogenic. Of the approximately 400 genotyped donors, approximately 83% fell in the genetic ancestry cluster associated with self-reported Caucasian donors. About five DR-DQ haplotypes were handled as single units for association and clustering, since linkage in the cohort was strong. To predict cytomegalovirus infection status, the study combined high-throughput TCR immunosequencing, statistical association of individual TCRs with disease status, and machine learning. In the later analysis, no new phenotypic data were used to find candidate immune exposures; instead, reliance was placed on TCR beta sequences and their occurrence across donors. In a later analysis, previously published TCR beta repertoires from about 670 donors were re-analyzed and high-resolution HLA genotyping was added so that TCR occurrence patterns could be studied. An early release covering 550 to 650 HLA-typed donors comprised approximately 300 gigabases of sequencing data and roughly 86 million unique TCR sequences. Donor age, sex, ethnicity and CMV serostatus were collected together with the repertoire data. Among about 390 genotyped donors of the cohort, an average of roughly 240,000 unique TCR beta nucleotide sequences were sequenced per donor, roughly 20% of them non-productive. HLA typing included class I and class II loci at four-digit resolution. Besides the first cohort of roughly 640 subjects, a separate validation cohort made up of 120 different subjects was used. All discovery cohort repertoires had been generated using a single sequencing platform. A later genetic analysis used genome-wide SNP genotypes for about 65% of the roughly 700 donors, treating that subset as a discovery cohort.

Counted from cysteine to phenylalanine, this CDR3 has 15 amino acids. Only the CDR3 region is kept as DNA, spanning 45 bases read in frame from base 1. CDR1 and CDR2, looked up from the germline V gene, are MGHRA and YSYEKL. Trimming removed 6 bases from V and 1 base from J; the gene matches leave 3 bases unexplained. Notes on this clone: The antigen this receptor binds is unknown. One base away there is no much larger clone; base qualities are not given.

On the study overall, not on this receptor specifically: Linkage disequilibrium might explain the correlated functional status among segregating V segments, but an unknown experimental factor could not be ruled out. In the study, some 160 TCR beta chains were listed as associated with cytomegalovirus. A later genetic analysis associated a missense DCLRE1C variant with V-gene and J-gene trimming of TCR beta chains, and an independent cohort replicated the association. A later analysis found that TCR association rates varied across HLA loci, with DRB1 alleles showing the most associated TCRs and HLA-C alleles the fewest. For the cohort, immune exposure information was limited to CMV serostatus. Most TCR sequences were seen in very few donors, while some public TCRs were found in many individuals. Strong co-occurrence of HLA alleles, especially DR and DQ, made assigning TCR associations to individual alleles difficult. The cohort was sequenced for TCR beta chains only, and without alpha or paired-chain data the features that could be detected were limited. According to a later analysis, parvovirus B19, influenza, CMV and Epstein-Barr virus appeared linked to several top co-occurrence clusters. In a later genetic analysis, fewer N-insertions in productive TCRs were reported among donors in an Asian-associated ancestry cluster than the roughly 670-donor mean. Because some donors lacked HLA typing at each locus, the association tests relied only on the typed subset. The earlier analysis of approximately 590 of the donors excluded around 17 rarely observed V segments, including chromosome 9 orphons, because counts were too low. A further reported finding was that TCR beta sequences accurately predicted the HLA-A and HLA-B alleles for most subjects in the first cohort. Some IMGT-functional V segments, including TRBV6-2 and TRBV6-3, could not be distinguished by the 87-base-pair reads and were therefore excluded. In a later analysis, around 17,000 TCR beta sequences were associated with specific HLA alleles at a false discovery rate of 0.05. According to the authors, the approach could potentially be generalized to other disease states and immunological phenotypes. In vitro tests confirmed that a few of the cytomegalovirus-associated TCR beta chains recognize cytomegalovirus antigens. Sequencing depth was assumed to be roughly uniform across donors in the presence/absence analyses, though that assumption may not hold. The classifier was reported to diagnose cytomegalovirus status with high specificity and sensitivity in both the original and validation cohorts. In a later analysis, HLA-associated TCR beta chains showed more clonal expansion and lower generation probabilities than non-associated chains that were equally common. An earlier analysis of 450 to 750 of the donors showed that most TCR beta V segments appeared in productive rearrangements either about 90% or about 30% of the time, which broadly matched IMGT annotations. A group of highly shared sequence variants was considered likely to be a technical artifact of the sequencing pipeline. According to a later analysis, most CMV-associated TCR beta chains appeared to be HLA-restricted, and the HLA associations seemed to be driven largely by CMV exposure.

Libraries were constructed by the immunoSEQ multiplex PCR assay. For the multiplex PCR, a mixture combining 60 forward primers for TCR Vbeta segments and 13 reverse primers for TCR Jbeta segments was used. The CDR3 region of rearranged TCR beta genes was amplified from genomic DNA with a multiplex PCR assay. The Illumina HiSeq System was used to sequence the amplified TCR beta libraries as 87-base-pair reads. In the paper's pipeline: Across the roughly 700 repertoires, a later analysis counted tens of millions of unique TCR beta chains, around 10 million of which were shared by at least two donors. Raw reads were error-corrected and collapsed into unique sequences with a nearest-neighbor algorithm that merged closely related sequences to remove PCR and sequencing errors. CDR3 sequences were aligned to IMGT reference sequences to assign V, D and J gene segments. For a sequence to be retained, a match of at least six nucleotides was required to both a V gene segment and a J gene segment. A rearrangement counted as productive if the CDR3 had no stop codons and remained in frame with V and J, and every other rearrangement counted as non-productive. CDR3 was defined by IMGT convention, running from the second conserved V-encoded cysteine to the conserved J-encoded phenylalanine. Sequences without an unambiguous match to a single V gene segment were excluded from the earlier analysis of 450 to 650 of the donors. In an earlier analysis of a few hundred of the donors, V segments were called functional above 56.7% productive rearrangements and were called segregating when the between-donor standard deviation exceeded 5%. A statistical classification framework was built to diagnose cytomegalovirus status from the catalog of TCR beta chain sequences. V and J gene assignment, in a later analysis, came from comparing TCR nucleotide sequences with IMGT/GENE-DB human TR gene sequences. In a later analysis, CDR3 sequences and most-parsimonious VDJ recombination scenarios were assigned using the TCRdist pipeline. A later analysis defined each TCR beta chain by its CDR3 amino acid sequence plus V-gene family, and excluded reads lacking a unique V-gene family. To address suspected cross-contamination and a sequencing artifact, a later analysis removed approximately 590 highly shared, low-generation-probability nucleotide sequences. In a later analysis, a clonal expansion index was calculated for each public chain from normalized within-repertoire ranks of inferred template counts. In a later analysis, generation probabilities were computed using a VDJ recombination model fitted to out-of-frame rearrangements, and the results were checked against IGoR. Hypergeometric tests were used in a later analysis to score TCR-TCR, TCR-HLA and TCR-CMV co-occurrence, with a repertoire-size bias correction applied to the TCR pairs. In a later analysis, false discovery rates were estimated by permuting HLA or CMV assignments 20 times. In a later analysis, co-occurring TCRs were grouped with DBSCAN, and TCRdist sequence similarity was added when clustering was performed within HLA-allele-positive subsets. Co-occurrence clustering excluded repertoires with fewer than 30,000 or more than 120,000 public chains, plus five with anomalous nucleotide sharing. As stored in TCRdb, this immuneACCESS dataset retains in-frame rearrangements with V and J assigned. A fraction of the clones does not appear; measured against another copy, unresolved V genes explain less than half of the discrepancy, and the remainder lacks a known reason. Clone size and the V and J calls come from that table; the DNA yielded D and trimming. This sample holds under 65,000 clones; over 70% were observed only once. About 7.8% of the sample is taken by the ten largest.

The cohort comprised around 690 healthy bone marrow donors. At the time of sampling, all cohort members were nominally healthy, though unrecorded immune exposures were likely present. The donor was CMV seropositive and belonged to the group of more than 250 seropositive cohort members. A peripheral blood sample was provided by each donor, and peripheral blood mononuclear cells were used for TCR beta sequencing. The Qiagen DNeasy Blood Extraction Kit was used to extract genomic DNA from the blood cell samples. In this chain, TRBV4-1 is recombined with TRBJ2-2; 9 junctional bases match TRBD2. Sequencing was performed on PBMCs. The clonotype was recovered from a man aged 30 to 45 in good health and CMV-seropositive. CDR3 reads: CASRLAGENTGELFF. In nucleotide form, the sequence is TGCGCCAGCAGGTTAGCGGGGGAGAACACCGGGGAGCTGTTTTTT.